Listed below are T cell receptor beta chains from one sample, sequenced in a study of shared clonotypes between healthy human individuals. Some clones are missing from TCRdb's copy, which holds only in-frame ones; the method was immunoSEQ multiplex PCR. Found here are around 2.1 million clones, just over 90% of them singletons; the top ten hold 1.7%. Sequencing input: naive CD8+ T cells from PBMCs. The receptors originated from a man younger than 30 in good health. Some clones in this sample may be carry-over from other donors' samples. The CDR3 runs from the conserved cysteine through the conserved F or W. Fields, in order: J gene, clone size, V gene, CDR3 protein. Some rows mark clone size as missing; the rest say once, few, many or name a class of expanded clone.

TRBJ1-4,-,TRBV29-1,CSVEDVMNEKLFF
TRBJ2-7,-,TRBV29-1,CSRGGLAGGPGSGDYEQYF
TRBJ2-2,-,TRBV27,CASSLLGTGELFF
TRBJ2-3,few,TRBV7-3,CASSSGRNTDTQYF
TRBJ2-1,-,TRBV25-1,CASSEGLAEGKENEQFF
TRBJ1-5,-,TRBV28,CASKLPGQGQPQHF
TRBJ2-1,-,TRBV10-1,CASSESTGTSYNEQFF
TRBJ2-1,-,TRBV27,CASSLSRGWNEQFF
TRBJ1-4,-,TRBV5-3,CARSLRTTVPAVTNEKLFF
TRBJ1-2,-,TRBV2,CASSAGVLGGNGYTF
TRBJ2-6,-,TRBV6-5,CASSYAGGANVLTF
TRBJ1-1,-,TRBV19,CASSIVGSTEAFF
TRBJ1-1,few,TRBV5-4,CASSWGQGASEAFF
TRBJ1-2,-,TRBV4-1,CASSQDPTQGGYGYTF
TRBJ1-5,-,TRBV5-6,CASSLGYSNQPQHF
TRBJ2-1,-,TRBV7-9,CASSWTSGYNEQFF
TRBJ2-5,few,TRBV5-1,CASSQIGRRETQYF
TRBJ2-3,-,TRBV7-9,CASRLAGGPGGTDTQYF
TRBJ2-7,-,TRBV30,CAWDLAGTSYEQYF
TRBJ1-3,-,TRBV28,CASSRKVGRRGNTIYF
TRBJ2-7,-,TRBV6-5,CASSLRDGYEQYF
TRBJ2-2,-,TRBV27,CASSYRTSGRAGELFF
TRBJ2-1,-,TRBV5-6,CASSGILTSGDRYNEQFF
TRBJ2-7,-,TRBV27,CASRGRGTYEQYF
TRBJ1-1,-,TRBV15,CATREQGPEAFF
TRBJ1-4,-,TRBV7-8,CASSLTVGSTNEKLFF
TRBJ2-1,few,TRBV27,CASSLASGNEQFF
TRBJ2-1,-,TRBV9,CASSVMGGWDHNEQFF
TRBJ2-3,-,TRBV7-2,CASSLLTSDTQYF
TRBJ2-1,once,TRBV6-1,CASSESGGLYNEQFF
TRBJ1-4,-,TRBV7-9,CASSLDTQGNLELFF
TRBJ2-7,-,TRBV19,CASSMLGATSYEQYF
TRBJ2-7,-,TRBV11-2,CASSLEAVSEQYF
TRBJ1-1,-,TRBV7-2,CASSLDGEGLNTEAFF
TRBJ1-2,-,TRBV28,CASSLSIHYGYTF
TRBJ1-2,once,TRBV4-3,CASSQGLYGYTF
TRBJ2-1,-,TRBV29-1,CSVPGNEQFF
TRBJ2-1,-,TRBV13,CASSLRTSGRGNNEQFF
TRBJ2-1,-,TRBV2,CASSLWIQGTNEQFF
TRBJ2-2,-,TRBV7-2,CASSSGLGAGELFF
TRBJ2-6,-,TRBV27,CASSHLRTVDSRANVLTF
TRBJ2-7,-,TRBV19,CASSISGEADEQYF
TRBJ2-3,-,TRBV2,CASSDLIAGRTDTQYF
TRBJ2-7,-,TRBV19,CASSVQVQDGIYEQYF
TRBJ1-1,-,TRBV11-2,CASSLGALEAFF
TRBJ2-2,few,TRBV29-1,CSVGSGGNTGELFF
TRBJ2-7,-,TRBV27,CASSPIGGPYEQYF
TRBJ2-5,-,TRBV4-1,CASSQDVDWGETQYF
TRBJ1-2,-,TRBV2,CASSPSLTGAHGYTF
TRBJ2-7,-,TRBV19,CASSIGPGTTGEQYF
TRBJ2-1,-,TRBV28,CASSLLGLAGEDEQFF
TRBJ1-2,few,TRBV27,CASSVTGSPGGYTF
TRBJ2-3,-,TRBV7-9,CASDRREADTQYF
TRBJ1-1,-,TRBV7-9,CASRIVNTEAFF